This entry lists 18 T cell receptor beta chains sequenced from one sample in a study of T cell changes during pregnancy in multiple sclerosis. Assay: immunoSEQ multiplex PCR; the TCRdb copy retains only in-frame clones and omits some. The profile shows approximately 92,000 clones, roughly 92% of them singletons. Specimen: peripheral blood, collected in the first trimester of pregnancy. Every receptor here comes from a female donor with multiple sclerosis, enrolled in a pregnancy study.

This chain uses TRBV10-3 with TRBJ2-7, with 8 bases lining up with TRBD2. J gave up 3 bases and V 3 bases, and 7 bases lay outside the gene matches. The CDR3 runs to 15 residues. The V gene's germline CDR1 is ENHRY and CDR2 SYGVKD. The CDR3 is CAISDSGLGHYEQYF. In nucleotides, the CDR3 is TGTGCCATCAGTGACTCGGGACTAGGGCACTACGAGCAGTACTTC.

The V gene is TRBV7-9, the J gene TRBJ1-5; tentative D call: TRBD1 (5 bases). CDR1 is SEHNR, CDR2 FQNEAQ, per germline (reference sequence). Deletions cut 5 bases from V and 5 bases from J, with 16 bases between. The length of the CDR3 is 15 residues. CDR3 coding DNA: TGTGCCAGCAGCCCCGACAGATCCCACCATCAGCCCCAGCATTTT. Translation gives CASSPDRSHHQPQHF.

The chain carries TRBV6-1 and TRBJ1-2, with D perhaps TRBD1 (5 bases). Germline V gene data show CDR1 as MNHNS and CDR2 as SASEGT. Trimming removed 1 base from V and 8 bases from J, with 20 bases in between. The CDR3 covers 16 residues. The CDR3 loop is CASSEVTLRWGSGYTF. In DNA form, the CDR3 reads TGTGCCAGCAGTGAAGTCACACTGAGATGGGGCTCGGGCTACACCTTC.

This chain links TRBV2 with TRBJ2-7; 8 nucleotides match TRBD2. Trimming took 2 bases from V and 6 from J; bases not matched to a gene: 6. Germline-derived CDR1 and CDR2 are SNHLY and FYNNEI. This CDR3 has 14 amino acids. The CDR3 DNA follows: TGTGCCAGCAGTGAAACCGGGAGGGCGACCGAGCAGTACTTC. Protein sequence: CASSETGRATEQYF. Supplemented by reference TRBV2 and TRBJ2-7, the full variable domain reads EPEVTQTPSHQVTQMGQEVILRCVPISNHLYFYWYRQILGQKVEFLVSFYNNEISEKSEIFDDQFSVERPDGSNFTLKIRSTKLEDSAMYFCASSETGRATEQYFGPGTRLTVT.

This rearrangement joins TRBV9 to TRBJ2-7, with TRBD2 matching over 9 bases. The CDR3 has 16 residues. Losses at the gene ends were 0 bases for V and 3 bases for J; bases not matched to a gene: 7. The V gene's germline CDR1 is SGDLS and CDR2 YYNGEE. The CDR3 reads CASSVDFWTSDYEQYF. In nucleotides, the CDR3 is TGTGCCAGCAGCGTAGATTTTTGGACTAGCGACTACGAGCAGTACTTC.

The V call is TRBV30, the J call TRBJ1-4; perhaps TRBD1 as D (5 bases). CDR1 is GTSNPN and CDR2 is SVGIG in the germline V gene (reference sequence). The CDR3 loop spans 14 amino acids. V shed 5 bases and J shed 4 bases, with 14 bases lying between them. Here the CDR3 DNA reads TGTGCCTGGGGCGGGGGGGGATATAATGAAAAACTGTTTTTT. Translating it yields CAWGGGGYNEKLFF. Complete variable domain (other parts from reference TRBV30 and TRBJ1-4): SQTIHQWPATLVQPVGSPLSLECTVEGTSNPNLYWYRQAAGRGLQLLFYSVGIGQISSEVPQNLSASRPQDRQFILSSKKLLLSDSGFYLCAWGGGGYNEKLFFGSGTQLSVL.

This sequence joins TRBV2 and TRBJ1-5, with 11 bases matching TRBD1. V shed 5 bases and J 1 base; nucleotides not matched to a gene: 4. Germline V CDR1 and CDR2: SNHLY, FYNNEI. There are 16 residues in the CDR3. The CDR3 protein is CASSTGTGGSNQPQHF. In nucleotides, the CDR3 is TGTGCCAGCAGTACCGGGACAGGGGGGAGCAATCAGCCCCAGCATTTT.

This chain links TRBV28 with TRBJ2-7, with 7 bases aligning to TRBD2. The CDR3 contains 14 residues. Germline CDR1 is MDHEN and CDR2 is SYDVKM. J was trimmed by 3 bases and V by 6 bases; bases with no gene match: 8. CDR3 coding DNA: TGTGCCAGCAGCCCCGGACTAGTCTACTACGAGCAGTACTTC. Translated, it gives CASSPGLVYYEQYF.

The CDR3 DNA is TGTGCCAGCAGCTTGGAGCTAGCGGGGAACTACGAGCAGTACTTC. This sequence encodes CASSLELAGNYEQYF. This sequence joins TRBV5-6 and TRBJ2-7; TRBD2 agrees at 9 bases. Germline-derived CDR1 and CDR2 are SGHDT and YYEEEE. This CDR3 is 15 amino acids long. The junction had 4 bases not matched to a gene; V was cut back by 0 bases and J by 3 bases.

This chain links TRBV6-1 with TRBJ1-3, with TRBD1 identical over 11 bases. The CDR3 spans 17 residues. With 3 bases clipped from V and 4 bases from J, the junction kept 8 bases outside the gene matches. CDR1 MNHNS and CDR2 SASEGT come from the germline V gene. The CDR3 reads CASSDLRDRGYGNTIYF. In DNA form, the CDR3 reads TGTGCCAGCAGTGACCTCCGGGACAGGGGGTACGGAAACACCATATATTTT.

The chain employs TRBV27 and TRBJ1-4; the D is unclear. Germline V gene sequence: CDR1 MNHEY, CDR2 SMNVEV (reference sequence). This CDR3 is built from 14 residues. Trimming stripped 5 bases from V and 8 bases from J, with 15 bases between. CDR3 DNA: TGTGCCAGCAGTCGGACTCCTGGCGGAGAAAAACTGTTTTTT. This translates into CASSRTPGGEKLFF.

The V call is TRBV4-1, the J call TRBJ2-5, with D perhaps TRBD1 (5 bases). The germline V and J ends were trimmed by 0 bases and 5 bases, with 10 bases remaining between them. The CDR3 runs 14 residues. Germline CDR1 MGHRA, CDR2 YSYEKL. In DNA form, the CDR3 reads TGCGCCAGCAGCCAAGATCTGACAGCCGAGACCCAGTACTTC. This sequence encodes CASSQDLTAETQYF.

This chain joins TRBV19 and TRBJ1-1; D is possibly TRBD1 (5 bases). Germline values: CDR1 LNHDA, CDR2 SQIVND (reference sequence). With 4 bases removed from V and 6 bases from J, the gap between germline ends came to 12 bases. There are 13 residues in the CDR3. The CDR3 coding sequence is TGTGCCAGTAGTACCCTTGGGGGGGCTGAAGCTTTCTTT. This translates into CASSTLGGAEAFF.

The chain is built from TRBV7-3 and TRBJ2-4, with D possibly TRBD2 on 6 matching bases. This CDR3 is 14 amino acids long. Per the germline V gene, CDR1 is SGHTA and CDR2 is FQGTGA. V lost 4 bases to trimming and J lost 9 bases, with 16 bases between them. CDR3 DNA sequence: TGTGCCAGCAGCTCCCCGGGGGAGCGAATCATTCAGTACTTC. Protein product: CASSSPGERIIQYF.

This chain uses TRBV9 with TRBJ1-2; no definite D call. V lost 3 bases and J 0 bases, leaving 9 bases between the germline ends. The CDR3 covers 14 residues. Germline V gene data show CDR1 as SGDLS and CDR2 as YYNGEE. CDR3 DNA sequence: TGTGCCAGCAGCGCACACCCAGCTAACTATGGCTACACCTTC. This sequence encodes CASSAHPANYGYTF.

The CDR3, as DNA: TGTGCCAGCAGCCTAGGACTGTCGACTGGAAACACCATATATTTT. Protein: CASSLGLSTGNTIYF. This chain uses TRBV5-6 with TRBJ1-3, with D uncertain. From germline, CDR1 is SGHDT and CDR2 YYEEEE. V was cut by 4 bases and J by 2 bases, with 13 bases left in between. The CDR3 length is 15 residues.

The chain is built from TRBV15 and TRBJ2-7, with 9 bases fitting TRBD2. CDR1 and CDR2 (germline): LNHNV, YYDKDF (reference sequence). The CDR3 has 15 residues. Losses at the gene ends were 4 bases for V and 4 bases for J; bases not matched to a gene: 8. In DNA form, the CDR3 reads TGTGCCACCAGCATAGTTAGCGGGAGTTTGTACGAGCAGTACTTC. It codes for CATSIVSGSLYEQYF.

The chain carries TRBV11-2 and TRBJ2-3; D might be TRBD2 (7 bases). The germline gives CDR1 SGHAT, CDR2 FQNNGV. This CDR3 contains 17 residues. The V and J ends lost 0 bases and 6 bases respectively, with 19 bases between them. This CDR3 is CASSLEGPRGRGDTQYF. The CDR3, as DNA: TGTGCCAGCAGCTTAGAGGGCCCGCGGGGGAGGGGGGATACGCAGTATTTT. Complete variable domain (other parts from reference TRBV11-2 and TRBJ2-3): EAGVAQSPRYKIIEKRQSVAFWCNPISGHATLYWYQQILGQGPKLLIQFQNNGVVDDSQLPKDRFSAERLKGVDSTLKIQPAKLEDSAVYLCASSLEGPRGRGDTQYFGPGTRLTVL.